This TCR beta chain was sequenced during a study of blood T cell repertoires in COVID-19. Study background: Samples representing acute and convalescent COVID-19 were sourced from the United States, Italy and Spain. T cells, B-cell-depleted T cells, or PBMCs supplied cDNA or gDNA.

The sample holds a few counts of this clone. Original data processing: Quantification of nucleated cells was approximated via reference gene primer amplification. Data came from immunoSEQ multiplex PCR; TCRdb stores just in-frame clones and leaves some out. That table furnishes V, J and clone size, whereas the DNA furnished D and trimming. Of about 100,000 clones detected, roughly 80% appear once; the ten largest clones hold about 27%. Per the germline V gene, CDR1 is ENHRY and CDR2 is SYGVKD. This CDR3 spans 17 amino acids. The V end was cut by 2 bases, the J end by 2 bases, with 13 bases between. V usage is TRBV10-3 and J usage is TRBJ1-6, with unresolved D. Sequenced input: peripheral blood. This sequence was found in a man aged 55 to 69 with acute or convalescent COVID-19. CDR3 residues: CAISEGPREAYNSPLHF. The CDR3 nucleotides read TGTGCCATCAGTGAGGGACCCCGGGAGGCCTATAATTCACCCCTCCACTTT.